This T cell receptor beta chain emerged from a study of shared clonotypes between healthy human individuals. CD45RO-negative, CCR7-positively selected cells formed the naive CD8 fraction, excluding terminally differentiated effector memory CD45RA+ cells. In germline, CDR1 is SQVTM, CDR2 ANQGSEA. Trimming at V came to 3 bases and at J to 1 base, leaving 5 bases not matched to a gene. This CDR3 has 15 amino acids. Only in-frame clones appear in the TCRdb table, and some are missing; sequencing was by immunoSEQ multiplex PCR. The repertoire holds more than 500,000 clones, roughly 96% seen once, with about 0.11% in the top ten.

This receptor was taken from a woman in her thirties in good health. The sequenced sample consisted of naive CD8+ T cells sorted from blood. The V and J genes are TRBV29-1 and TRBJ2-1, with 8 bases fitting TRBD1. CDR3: CSVEDRVRSYNEQFF. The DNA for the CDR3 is TGCAGCGTTGAGGACAGGGTCCGATCCTACAATGAGCAGTTCTTC.